This T cell receptor beta chain was captured in a study of cytomegalovirus exposure and HLA in healthy donors. Study-level information: Assignment to the Caucasian-associated ancestry cluster applied to less than 85% of the approximately 380 genotyped donors. Study results and limitations: Earlier analysis looked at TCR beta V segments, and most were productive about 87% or about 30% of the time. In a later analysis, HLA-associated beta chains showed higher expansion and lower generation probabilities than comparable chains.

Germline trimming cut 4 bases from V and 4 bases from J; bases unmatched to any gene: 10. This CDR3 spans 16 amino acids. Germline V gene data show CDR1 as SGHTS and CDR2 as YDEGEE. The PCR contained 60 Vbeta and 13 Jbeta primers. Profiling relied on immunoSEQ multiplex PCR, and the TCRdb table lists in-frame clones only, not all of them. The table has about 160,000 clones, approximately 80% seen once. Everyone who donated was a healthy bone marrow donor. In this sample, this clone turned up a few times. Its antigen is unidentified. The material sequenced was PBMCs. The J gene is TRBJ2-1, the V gene TRBV5-8; 8 nucleotides agree with TRBD2. This clonotype originated in a man aged 30 to 39 in good health and CMV-seronegative. The CDR3 reads CASSPEKTSDYNEQFF. The CDR3 bases are TGTGCCAGCAGCCCTGAAAAGACTAGCGATTACAATGAGCAGTTCTTC. Together with reference TRBV5-8 and TRBJ2-1, the CDR3 gives the full variable domain: EAGVTQSPTHLIKTRGQQATLRCSPISGHTSVYWYQQALGLGLQFLLWYDEGEERNRGNFPPRFSGRQFPNYSSELNVNALELEDSALYLCASSPEKTSDYNEQFFGPGTRLTVL.